The T cell receptor beta chain under discussion was sequenced for a study of blood T cell repertoires in COVID-19. Per the authors' pipeline: Scientists estimated how many nucleated cells there were by amplifying reference gene primers. Some clones are missing from TCRdb's copy, which holds only in-frame ones; the method was immunoSEQ multiplex PCR. The DNA was the basis for D and trimming; V, J and clone size are from that table. The table lists fewer than 100,000 clones, 86% of them singletons. This clone has more than one count but fewer than ten. The ends were cut back, 5 bases at V and 3 bases at J, with 14 bases in the middle. The V gene's germline CDR1 is MNHEY and CDR2 SVGEGT. This CDR3 spans 15 amino acids.

The chain has TRBV6-2 or TRBV6-3 and TRBJ1-5; D not certain. This TCR was recovered from a man aged 55 to 70 with acute or convalescent COVID-19. The material sequenced was peripheral blood. The CDR3 loop reads CASSRNDGINQPQHF. DNA of the CDR3: TGTGCCAGCAGTCGCAATGACGGGATCAATCAGCCCCAGCATTTT.